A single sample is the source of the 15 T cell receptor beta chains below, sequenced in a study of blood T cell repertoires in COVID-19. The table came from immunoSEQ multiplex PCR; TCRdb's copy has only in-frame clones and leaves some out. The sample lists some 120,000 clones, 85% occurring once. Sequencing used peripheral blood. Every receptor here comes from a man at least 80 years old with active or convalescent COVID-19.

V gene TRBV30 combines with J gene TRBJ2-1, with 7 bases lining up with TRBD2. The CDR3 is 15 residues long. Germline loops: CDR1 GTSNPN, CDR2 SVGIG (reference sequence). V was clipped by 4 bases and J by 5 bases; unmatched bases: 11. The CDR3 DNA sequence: TGTGCCTGGATAAAGGCTGGCAGCGGGAACAATGAGCAGTTCTTC. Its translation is CAWIKAGSGNNEQFF.

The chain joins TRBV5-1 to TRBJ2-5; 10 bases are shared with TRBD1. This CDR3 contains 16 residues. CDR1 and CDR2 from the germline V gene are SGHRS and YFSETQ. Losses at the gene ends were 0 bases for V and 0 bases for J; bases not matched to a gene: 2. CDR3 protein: CASSLGDRGDQETQYF. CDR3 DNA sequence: TGCGCCAGCAGCTTGGGGGACAGGGGAGACCAAGAGACCCAGTACTTC.

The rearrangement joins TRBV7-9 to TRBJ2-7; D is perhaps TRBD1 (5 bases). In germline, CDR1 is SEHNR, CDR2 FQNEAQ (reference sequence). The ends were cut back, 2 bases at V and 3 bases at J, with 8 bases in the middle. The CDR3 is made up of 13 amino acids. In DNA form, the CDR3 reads TGTGCCAGCAGCTTAAGAGACAGCTACGAGCAGTACTTC. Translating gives CASSLRDSYEQYF.

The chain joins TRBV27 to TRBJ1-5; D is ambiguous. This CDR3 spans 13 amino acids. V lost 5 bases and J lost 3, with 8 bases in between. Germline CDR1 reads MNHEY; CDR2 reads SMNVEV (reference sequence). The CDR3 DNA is TGTGCCAGCAGTGGACTCCCCAATCAGCCCCAGCATTTT. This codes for CASSGLPNQPQHF.

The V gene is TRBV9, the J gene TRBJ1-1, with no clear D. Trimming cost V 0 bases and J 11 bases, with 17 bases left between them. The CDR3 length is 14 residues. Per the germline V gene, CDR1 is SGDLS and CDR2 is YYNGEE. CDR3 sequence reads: CASSVEARGSGAFF. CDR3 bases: TGTGCCAGCAGCGTAGAGGCCCGAGGGTCCGGGGCTTTCTTT.

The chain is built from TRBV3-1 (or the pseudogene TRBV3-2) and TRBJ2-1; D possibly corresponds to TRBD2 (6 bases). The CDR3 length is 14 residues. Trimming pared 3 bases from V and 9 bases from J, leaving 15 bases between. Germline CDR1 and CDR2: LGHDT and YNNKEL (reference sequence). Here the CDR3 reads CASSQVRGRGEQFF. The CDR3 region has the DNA TGTGCCAGCAGCCAGGTCCGGGGGAGAGGTGAGCAGTTCTTC.

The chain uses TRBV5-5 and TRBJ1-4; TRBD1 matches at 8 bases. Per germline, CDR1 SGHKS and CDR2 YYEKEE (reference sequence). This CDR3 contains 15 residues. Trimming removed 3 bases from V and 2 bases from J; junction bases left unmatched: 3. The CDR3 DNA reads TGTGCCAGCAGCTATCAGGGGGCCACTAATGAAAAACTGTTTTTT. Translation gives CASSYQGATNEKLFF.

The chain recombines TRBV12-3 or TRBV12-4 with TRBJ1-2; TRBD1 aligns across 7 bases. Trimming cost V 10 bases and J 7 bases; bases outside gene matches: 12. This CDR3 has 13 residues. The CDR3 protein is CANSKGALVGYTF. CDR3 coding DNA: TGTGCCAATTCGAAGGGGGCTCTGGTTGGCTACACCTTC.

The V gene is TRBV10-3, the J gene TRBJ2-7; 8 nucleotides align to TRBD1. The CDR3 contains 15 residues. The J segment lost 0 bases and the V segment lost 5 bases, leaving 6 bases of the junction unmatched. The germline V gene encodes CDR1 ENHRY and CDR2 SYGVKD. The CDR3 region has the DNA TGTGCCATCAGTCAGGGGGCACCTTCCTCCTACGAGCAGTACTTC. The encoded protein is CAISQGAPSSYEQYF.

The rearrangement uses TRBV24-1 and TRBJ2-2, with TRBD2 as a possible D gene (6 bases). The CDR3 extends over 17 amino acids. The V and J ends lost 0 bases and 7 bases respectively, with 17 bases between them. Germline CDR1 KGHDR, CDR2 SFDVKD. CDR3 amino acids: CATSDLLRGEGGGELFF. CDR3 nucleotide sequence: TGTGCCACCAGTGATTTGCTACGCGGTGAGGGAGGCGGGGAGCTGTTTTTT.

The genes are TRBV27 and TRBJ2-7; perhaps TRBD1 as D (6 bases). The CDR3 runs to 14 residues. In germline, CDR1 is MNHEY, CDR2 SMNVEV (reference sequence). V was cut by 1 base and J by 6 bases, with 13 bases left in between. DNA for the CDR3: TGTGCCAGCAGTTTATTGGCAGGGGCGATCGAGCAGTACTTC. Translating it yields CASSLLAGAIEQYF.

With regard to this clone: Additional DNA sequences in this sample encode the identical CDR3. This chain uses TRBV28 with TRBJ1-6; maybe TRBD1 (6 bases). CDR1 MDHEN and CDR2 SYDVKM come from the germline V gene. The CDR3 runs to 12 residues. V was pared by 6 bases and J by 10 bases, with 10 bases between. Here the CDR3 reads CASRDRLSPLHF. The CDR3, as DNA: TGTGCCAGCAGGGACAGACTATCACCCCTCCACTTT.

CDR3 region: CASSGQGQGGNEQFF. CDR3 sequence (DNA): TGTGCCAGCAGCGGCCAAGGACAGGGAGGAAATGAGCAGTTCTTC. The chain is built from TRBV11-3 and TRBJ2-1; 8 bases match TRBD1. Germline assignment: CDR1 SGHNT and CDR2 YENEEA. V was pared by 5 bases and J by 7 bases, with 10 bases of the junction left unmatched. The CDR3 has 15 amino acids.

The CDR3 coding sequence is TGTGCCAGTAGTATAGCCAGGAGGGGGCGAGTAGGAACCGGGGAGCTGTTTTTT. As protein: CASSIARRGRVGTGELFF. This chain links TRBV19 with TRBJ2-2; D is possibly TRBD1 (7 bases). The ends were cut back, 1 base at V and 5 bases at J, with 20 bases in the middle. This CDR3 has 18 amino acids. Germline assignment: CDR1 LNHDA and CDR2 SQIVND (reference sequence).

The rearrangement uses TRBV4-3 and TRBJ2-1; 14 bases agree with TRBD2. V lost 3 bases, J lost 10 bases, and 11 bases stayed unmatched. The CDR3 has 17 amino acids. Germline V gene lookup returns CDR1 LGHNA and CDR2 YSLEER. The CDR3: CASSQESGLAGALEQFF. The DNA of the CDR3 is TGCGCCAGCAGCCAGGAGTCGGGACTAGCGGGAGCTCTAGAGCAGTTCTTC.